One and the same sample provided the 9 T cell receptor beta chains below, sequenced in a study of human T cells and chemical hapten exposure. Time point noted: healthy volunteer bleed at 6 weeks. From whole blood left unfractionated, total RNA was extracted. TCRdb re-called the RACE reads through MiXCR, storing one row per CDR3 protein. The sample holds tens of thousands of distinct CDR3 sequences, 3.7% seen once. Input material: whole blood. The receptors were gathered from a human donor in good health. Some clones in this sample may be carry-over from other donors' samples.

This sequence joins TRBV27 and TRBJ2-7; a weak D match, TRBD1 (5 bases). The CDR3 is made up of 14 amino acids. In germline, CDR1 is MNHEY, CDR2 SMNVEV (reference sequence). V was pared by 5 bases and J by 2 bases, with 13 bases between. The DNA of the CDR3 is TGTGCCAGCAGTCCCTACACGGACACCTACGAGCAGTACTTC. This translates into CASSPYTDTYEQYF.

The rearrangement links TRBV15 to TRBJ2-5; 7 nucleotides align to TRBD1. The CDR3 runs to 15 residues. The V gene end was trimmed by 0 bases and the J gene end by 2 bases; junction bases not matched to a gene: 3. Germline CDR1 and CDR2: LNHNV and YYDKDF (reference sequence). The DNA of the CDR3 is TGTGCCACCAGCAGAGATCGGGACAGTCAAGAGACCCAGTACTTC. It encodes CATSRDRDSQETQYF.

This clonotype was detected a few times. The V and J genes are TRBV28 and TRBJ1-2, with 10 positions matching TRBD1. Trimming took 4 bases from V and 8 from J; bases not matched to a gene: 16. CDR3 length: 17 amino acids. The V gene's germline CDR1 is MDHEN and CDR2 SYDVKM. CDR3 sequence: CASSSVGDRGGVRGYTF. For the CDR3, the DNA is TGTGCCAGCAGTTCCGTTGGGGACAGGGGAGGAGTGAGGGGCTACACCTTC.

This clonotype was found many times. The J gene is TRBJ2-3, the V gene TRBV5-1; TRBD2 might be the D (5 bases). CDR1 SGHRS and CDR2 YFSETQ come from the germline V gene. The ends were cut back, 0 bases at V and 1 base at J, with 15 bases in the middle. This CDR3 region has 17 residues. Written as DNA, the CDR3 is TGCGCCAGCAGCTTGGAACCCCCAGGAGGAGGCACAGATACGCAGTATTTT. This gives the protein CASSLEPPGGGTDTQYF.

The sample holds a few counts of this clonotype. The CDR3 bases are TGTGCCAGCAGCGTAAACCCCACAGGACTATACAATGAGCAGTTCTTC. Protein sequence: CASSVNPTGLYNEQFF. This chain uses TRBV9 with TRBJ2-1; D may be TRBD2 (6 bases). The V end lost 1 base, the J end lost 4 bases, and 15 bases lay between the germline ends. The CDR3 loop spans 16 amino acids. CDR1 SGDLS and CDR2 YYNGEE come from the germline V gene.

This clonotype showed up many times. CDR3: CASSRTSGYEQYF. The CDR3 coding sequence is TGTGCCAGCAGCCGGACTAGCGGCTACGAGCAGTACTTC. The rearrangement links TRBV5-6 to TRBJ2-7; 10 positions match TRBD2. The V segment lost 4 bases and the J segment 3 bases; nucleotides outside the gene matches: 1. Germline CDR1 and CDR2: SGHDT and YYEEEE. The CDR3 has 13 residues.

The sample holds many counts of this clonotype. The CDR3 protein is CASRSTGPRTSGANVLTF. The CDR3 nucleotides read TGTGCCAGCAGATCAACGGGGCCTCGGACTTCAGGGGCCAACGTCCTGACTTTC. The chain is built from TRBV28 and TRBJ2-6; D possibly uses TRBD1 or TRBD2 (5 bases each). The CDR3 has 18 amino acids. The germline V gene encodes CDR1 MDHEN and CDR2 SYDVKM. The germline V and J ends were trimmed by 6 bases and 4 bases, with 22 bases remaining between them.

In this sample, this clonotype turned up many times. This chain joins TRBV2 and TRBJ2-7; either TRBD1 or TRBD2 may fit D (5 bases each). The CDR3 extends over 12 amino acids. Germline-derived CDR1 and CDR2 are SNHLY and FYNNEI. CDR3 sequence: CVGRGVGYEQYF. CDR3 DNA: TGTGTCGGCAGAGGGGTTGGCTACGAGCAGTACTTC.

This clonotype was detected ten times or more. The rearrangement uses TRBV30 and TRBJ2-2; D ambiguous. Deletions cut 4 bases from V and 7 bases from J, with 16 bases between. CDR1 is GTSNPN and CDR2 is SVGIG in the germline V gene (reference sequence). This CDR3 contains 14 residues. The CDR3 nucleotides are TGTGCCTGGATAAGACCCAACGAGGACGGGGAGCTGTTTTTT. Translated: CAWIRPNEDGELFF.